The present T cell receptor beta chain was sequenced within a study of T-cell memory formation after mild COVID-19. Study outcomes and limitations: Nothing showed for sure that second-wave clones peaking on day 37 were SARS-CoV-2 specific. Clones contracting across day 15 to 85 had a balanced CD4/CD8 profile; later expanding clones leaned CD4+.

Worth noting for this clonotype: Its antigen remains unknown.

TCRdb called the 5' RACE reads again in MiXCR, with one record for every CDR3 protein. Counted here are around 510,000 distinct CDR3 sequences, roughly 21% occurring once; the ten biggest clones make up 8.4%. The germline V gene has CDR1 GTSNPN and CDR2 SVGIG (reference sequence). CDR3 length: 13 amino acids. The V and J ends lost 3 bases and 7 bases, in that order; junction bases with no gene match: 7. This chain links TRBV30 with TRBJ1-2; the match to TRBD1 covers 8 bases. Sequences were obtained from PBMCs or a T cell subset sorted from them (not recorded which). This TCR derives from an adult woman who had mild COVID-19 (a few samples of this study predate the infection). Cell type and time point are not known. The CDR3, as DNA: TGTGCCTGGAGAGTTGGACAGGGAATTGGCTACACCTTC. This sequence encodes CAWRVGQGIGYTF.